This entry is about one TCR beta chain. As yet, its antigen is unknown. The CDR3 runs to 14 residues. Germline CDR1 KGHSH, CDR2 LQKENI. The J segment lost 6 bases and the V segment lost 8 bases, leaving 8 bases of the junction unmatched. This record belongs to a study of T cell responses to AZD1222 COVID-19 vaccine. Study findings and constraints: Donors were mostly white British, more females; clonal diversity possibly underestimated. Baseline seropositivity characterized only a handful of AZD1222 recipients. Every sample of the repertoires postdated the peak T cell response.

Samples with a second dose at about 4 or about 12 weeks were pooled together. The assay was immunoSEQ multiplex PCR, and TCRdb's table has in-frame clones only and misses some. The data contain nearly 110,000 clones, around 92% of them seen just once; the ten biggest clones take up 8% to 10%. The sequenced sample was peripheral blood, obtained 28 days after the second AZD1222 dose. The chain is built from TRBV18 and TRBJ2-4; TRBD2 matches 9 bases. This TCR was sampled from an adult who received the AZD1222 COVID-19 vaccine. CDR3 sequence (DNA): TGTGCCAGCGTCCCCGGACTAGCGCTAAACATTCAGTACTTC. Encoded protein: CASVPGLALNIQYF.